The 22 T cell receptor beta chains below come from one sample, sequenced in a study of blood T cell repertoires in COVID-19. This table comes from immunoSEQ multiplex PCR, and its TCRdb copy is limited to in-frame clones, with some not included. Of just over 350,000 clones listed, about 88% are singletons. The material sequenced was PBMCs or T cells enriched from blood (not recorded which). Every receptor here comes from a woman aged 25 to 39 who had recovered from COVID-19.

V is TRBV7-3 and J is TRBJ2-5, with 8 bases matching TRBD2. The CDR3 covers 15 residues. V was clipped by 4 bases and J by 5 bases; unmatched bases: 9. Germline V gene lookup returns CDR1 SGHTA and CDR2 FQGTGA. The CDR3 protein is CASSSTGGARETQYF. The CDR3, as DNA: TGTGCCAGCAGCTCAACCGGGGGGGCCCGGGAGACCCAGTACTTC.

This chain uses TRBV29-1 with TRBJ1-1; D gene ambiguous. The CDR3 has 11 residues. Germline CDR1 SQVTM, CDR2 ANQGSEA. Trimming shortened V by 2 bases and J by 5 bases, and 6 bases separated the two germline ends. The CDR3 loop is CSVESGTEAFF. The CDR3 region has the DNA TGCAGCGTTGAATCCGGGACTGAAGCTTTCTTT.

The chain joins TRBV19 to TRBJ1-1; D is undetermined. The germline gives CDR1 LNHDA, CDR2 SQIVND (reference sequence). CDR3 length: 14 amino acids. The V gene lost 7 bases and the J gene lost 0 bases, with 12 bases spanning the gap. This chain's CDR3 is CASTPQLMNTEAFF. The DNA for the CDR3 is TGTGCCAGTACCCCACAGTTAATGAACACTGAAGCTTTCTTT.

This chain connects TRBV6-5 to TRBJ2-7; 12 bases line up with TRBD2. There are 15 residues in the CDR3. Germline V gives CDR1 MNHEY, CDR2 SVGAGI. With 9 bases clipped from V and 0 bases from J, the junction kept 6 bases outside the gene matches. CDR3 sequence: CASHPTSGSSYEQYF. In DNA, the CDR3 is TGTGCCAGTCATCCGACTAGCGGGAGCTCCTACGAGCAGTACTTC.

The table lists this clone with a count of one. The rearrangement uses TRBV5-4 and TRBJ2-7; 8 nucleotides line up with TRBD1. This CDR3 spans 13 amino acids. Germline lookup yields CDR1 SGHNT and CDR2 YYREEE (reference sequence). V lost 10 bases to trimming and J lost 5 bases; unmatched junction nucleotides: 11. Written as DNA, the CDR3 is TGTGCCTGGACACGACAGGGGAGCGACGAGCAGTACTTC. Protein sequence: CAWTRQGSDEQYF.

The rearrangement joins TRBV28 to TRBJ2-1; the match to TRBD1 covers 11 bases. Germline V gene lookup returns CDR1 MDHEN and CDR2 SYDVKM. The V gene end was trimmed by 8 bases and the J gene end by 5 bases; junction bases not matched to a gene: 8. CDR3 length equals 15 residues. As DNA, the CDR3 is TGTGCCAGCGTCTCGGGACAGGGGGATAACAATGAGCAGTTCTTC. Its protein product is CASVSGQGDNNEQFF.

The V call is TRBV14, the J call TRBJ2-1; D unresolved. CDR1 and CDR2 (germline): SGHDN, FVKESK. This CDR3 comprises 15 residues. Trimming shortened V by 3 bases and J by 5 bases, and 14 bases separated the two germline ends. This CDR3 reads CASSHRTVLNNEQFF. The CDR3 region has the DNA TGTGCCAGCAGCCATCGCACGGTTCTGAACAATGAGCAGTTCTTC.

The J gene is TRBJ1-3, the V gene TRBV11-2; D may be TRBD1 (5 bases). CDR1 and CDR2 (germline): SGHAT, FQNNGV. Trimming cost V 1 base and J 5 bases, with 12 bases left between them. This CDR3 has 15 residues. CDR3 DNA: TGTGCCAGCAGCTTAGTTGGAGGGGAGAGAAACACCATATATTTT. Translated: CASSLVGGERNTIYF.

The CDR3 nucleotides read TGTGCCTGGGGACAGGTCAGCAATCAGCCCCAGCATTTT. Protein: CAWGQVSNQPQHF. This chain uses TRBV30 with TRBJ1-5, with TRBD1 matching over 7 bases. The ends lost 5 bases at V and 1 base at J; junction bases unmatched: 2. Germline V lookup: CDR1 GTSNPN, CDR2 SVGIG (reference sequence). The CDR3 has 13 residues.

The chain couples TRBV7-2 to TRBJ2-7; TRBD1 matches 7 bases. J gave up 0 bases and V 1 base, and 6 bases lay outside the gene matches. This CDR3 region has 16 residues. CDR1 and CDR2 (germline): SGHTA, FQGNSA. This CDR3 is CASSLGKTGRSYEQYF. As DNA, the CDR3 is TGTGCCAGCAGCTTAGGGAAGACAGGGCGCTCCTACGAGCAGTACTTC.

V gene TRBV19 combines with J gene TRBJ2-2; 8 bases are shared with TRBD2. Germline CDR1 and CDR2: LNHDA and SQIVND (reference sequence). This CDR3 comprises 14 residues. Trimming cost V 9 bases and J 2 bases; bases outside gene matches: 5. The CDR3 DNA reads as TGTGCCAGCTCTAGCGGGCCTAACACCGGGGAGCTGTTTTTT. Its translation is CASSSGPNTGELFF.

The chain has TRBV7-2 and TRBJ2-7; 7 bases are shared with TRBD2. V was clipped by 5 bases and J by 5 bases; unmatched bases: 15. Germline V gene data show CDR1 as SGHTA and CDR2 as FQGNSA. The CDR3 runs 16 residues. This CDR3 reads CASSPRDAGVIHEQYF. In DNA form, the CDR3 reads TGTGCCAGCAGCCCTAGAGACGCGGGAGTTATCCACGAGCAGTACTTC.

The chain employs TRBV28 and TRBJ1-5; possibly TRBD1 for D (5 bases). Trimming left V 7 bases short and J 2 bases short, with 12 bases between. The CDR3 covers 14 residues. Germline V lookup: CDR1 MDHEN, CDR2 SYDVKM. The DNA of the CDR3 is TGTGCCAGCACAGGGAACATAGGCAATCAGCCCCAGCATTTT. This gives the protein CASTGNIGNQPQHF. Together with reference TRBV28 and TRBJ1-5, the CDR3 gives the full variable domain: DVKVTQSSRYLVKRTGEKVFLECVQDMDHENMFWYRQDPGLGLRLIYFSYDVKMKEKGDIPEGYSVSREKKERFSLILESASTNQTSMYLCASTGNIGNQPQHFGDGTRLSIL.

The rearrangement joins TRBV9 to TRBJ1-4; TRBD1 matches at 8 bases. CDR1 and CDR2 (germline): SGDLS, YYNGEE. The CDR3 is 15 residues long. Trimming cost V 2 bases and J 2 bases; bases outside gene matches: 2. The CDR3 loop is CASSVRTGTNEKLFF. The DNA of the CDR3 is TGTGCCAGCAGCGTGCGGACAGGGACTAATGAAAAACTGTTTTTT.

This chain links TRBV20-1 with TRBJ2-7, with D perhaps TRBD2 (5 bases). The germline V gene has CDR1 DFQATT and CDR2 SNEGSKA (reference sequence). The CDR3 length is 11 residues. V lost 6 bases to trimming and J lost 5 bases, with 11 bases between them. Here the CDR3 reads CSAGRSDEQYF. The CDR3 bases are TGCAGTGCAGGGAGAAGTGACGAGCAGTACTTC.

The chain carries TRBV6-1 and TRBJ1-6; D is perhaps TRBD1 (6 bases). CDR3 size: 17 residues. V was clipped by 4 bases and J by 0 bases, with 13 bases between them. Germline CDR1 and CDR2: MNHNS and SASEGT. CDR3 nucleotides: TGTGCCAGCAGTGGGGCAGGGGCGAGCTCCTATAATTCACCCCTCCACTTT. Translated, it gives CASSGAGASSYNSPLHF.

J is TRBJ1-5 and V is TRBV6-1; the match to TRBD1 covers 7 bases. Germline V gene lookup returns CDR1 MNHNS and CDR2 SASEGT. The CDR3 spans 14 residues. V shed 3 bases and J 4 bases; nucleotides not matched to a gene: 3. The CDR3 is CASSENRGNQPQHF. CDR3 nucleotides: TGTGCCAGCAGTGAGAACAGGGGTAATCAGCCCCAGCATTTT.

The chain joins TRBV2 to TRBJ1-3; weak D call: TRBD1 (6 bases). Trimming shortened V by 10 bases and J by 0 bases, and 16 bases separated the two germline ends. CDR1 is SNHLY, CDR2 FYNNEI, per germline. The CDR3 is 15 residues long. The CDR3 nucleotides are TGTGCCACCATACAGGGCCCGAGCTCTGGAAACACCATATATTTT. This encodes CATIQGPSSGNTIYF. The whole variable domain, remainder taken from reference TRBV2 and TRBJ1-3, is EPEVTQTPSHQVTQMGQEVILRCVPISNHLYFYWYRQILGQKVEFLVSFYNNEISEKSEIFDDQFSVERPDGSNFTLKIRSTKLEDSAMYFCATIQGPSSGNTIYFGEGSWLTVV.

The chain combines TRBV6-2 or TRBV6-3 with TRBJ1-2; perhaps TRBD1 as D (6 bases). This CDR3 has 14 residues. Trimming removed 4 bases from V and 5 bases from J, with 14 bases in between. The germline gives CDR1 MNHEY, CDR2 SVGEGT. The CDR3 DNA follows: TGTGCCAGCAGTTCCCCTCGACAGGCATATGGCTACACCTTC. This gives the protein CASSSPRQAYGYTF.

The count of this clone is one. The chain is built from TRBV18 and TRBJ2-5, with 11 positions matching TRBD2. J lost 4 bases, V lost 2 bases, and 0 bases had no gene match. This CDR3 comprises 14 residues. The V gene's germline CDR1 is KGHSH and CDR2 LQKENI. The CDR3 coding sequence is TGTGCCAGCTCACCAACTAGCGGGAGAGAGACCCAGTACTTC. Protein: CASSPTSGRETQYF.

This chain connects TRBV5-1 to TRBJ1-2, with D possibly TRBD1 on 6 matching bases. CDR3 size: 17 residues. The V gene lost 0 bases and the J gene lost 3 bases, with 18 bases spanning the gap. The germline V gene encodes CDR1 SGHRS and CDR2 YFSETQ. CDR3 in DNA: TGCGCCAGCAGCTTGGAAATCGGGCAGGGGATCGACTATGGCTACACCTTC. Translation gives CASSLEIGQGIDYGYTF.

V is TRBV18 and J is TRBJ2-1; no clear D. Germline V gene sequence: CDR1 KGHSH, CDR2 LQKENI. CDR3 length: 12 residues. V dropped 8 bases and J dropped 6 bases, with 11 bases sitting between them. CDR3 loop: CASLQEVNEQFF. The CDR3 DNA reads as TGTGCCAGCCTTCAGGAAGTCAATGAGCAGTTCTTC. Variable domain in full (rest from reference TRBV18 and TRBJ2-1): NAGVMQNPRHLVRRRGQEARLRCSPMKGHSHVYWYRQLPEEGLKFMVYLQKENIIDESGMPKERFSAEFPKEGPSILRIQQVVRGDSAAYFCASLQEVNEQFFGPGTRLTVL.